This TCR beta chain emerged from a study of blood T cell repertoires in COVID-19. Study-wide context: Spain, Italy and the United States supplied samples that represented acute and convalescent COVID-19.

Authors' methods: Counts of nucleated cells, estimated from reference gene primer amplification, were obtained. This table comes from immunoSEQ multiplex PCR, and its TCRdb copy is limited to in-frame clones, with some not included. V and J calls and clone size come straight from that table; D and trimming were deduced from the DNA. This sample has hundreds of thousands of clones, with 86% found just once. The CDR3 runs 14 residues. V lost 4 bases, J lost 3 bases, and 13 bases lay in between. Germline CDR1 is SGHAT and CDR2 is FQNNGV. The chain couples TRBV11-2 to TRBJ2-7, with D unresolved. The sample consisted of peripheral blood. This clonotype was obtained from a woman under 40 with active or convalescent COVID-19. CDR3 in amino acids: CASSSELGSYEQYF. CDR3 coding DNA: TGTGCCAGCAGCTCCGAGCTCGGTAGCTACGAGCAGTACTTC.